These T cell receptor beta chains were read from a single sample in a study of technical replicates of blood from four donors. TCRdb's copy holds only in-frame clones and misses some; the assay was immunoSEQ multiplex PCR. Among around 50,000 clones, 90% to 95% were seen once, and the ten largest hold approximately 3.9%. Material: PBMCs. These receptors were collected from a human donor in good health. Some clones in this sample may be carry-over from other donors' samples. CDR3s include the opening cysteine and the closing phenylalanine or tryptophan. D genes are given only for firm matches. Clone size appears in some rows only: once, few, many, or a class for an expanded clone.

D	size	V	J	CDR3	DNA
.	few	TRBV6-1	TRBJ1-5	CASSEPGISNQPQHF	TGTGCCAGCAGTGAACCAGGGATAAGCAATCAGCCCCAGCATTTT
TRBD2	.	TRBV30	TRBJ2-7	CAWSVTSEGYEQYF	TGTGCCTGGAGTGTAACTAGCGAGGGCTACGAGCAGTACTTC
TRBD1	.	TRBV6-1	TRBJ1-1	CASSEGTGATEAFF	TGTGCCAGCAGTGAAGGGACAGGCGCCACTGAAGCTTTCTTT
TRBD2	.	TRBV4-3	TRBJ2-7	CASSQQAGVVYEQYF	TGCGCCAGCAGCCAACAGGCGGGAGTGGTATACGAGCAGTACTTC
.	.	TRBV28	TRBJ1-2	CASGPAGAIYGYTF	TGTGCCAGCGGCCCGGCAGGGGCTATCTATGGCTACACCTTC
.	.	TRBV6-5	TRBJ2-5	CATTDLQETQYF	TGTGCCACCACTGACTTACAAGAGACCCAGTACTTC
TRBD2	.	TRBV9	TRBJ2-3	CASSTGTSGGKDTQYF	TGTGCCAGCAGCACAGGGACTAGCGGGGGTAAAGATACGCAGTATTTT
.	.	TRBV30	TRBJ1-2	CAWTTSGGKTHGYTF	TGTGCCTGGACTACCTCGGGGGGAAAGACTCATGGCTACACCTTC
.	once	TRBV29-1	TRBJ2-3	CSVETIDTQYF	TGCAGCGTTGAGACTATAGATACGCAGTATTTT
.	.	TRBV19	TRBJ2-2	CASSILVVSFRNTGELFF	TGTGCCAGTAGTATCCTAGTAGTATCGTTTAGGAACACCGGGGAGCTGTTTTTT
TRBD2	.	TRBV4-2	TRBJ2-7	CASSQRLAGALYEQYF	TGTGCCAGCAGCCAAAGGCTAGCGGGGGCCCTCTACGAGCAGTACTTC
TRBD1	.	TRBV5-4	TRBJ2-5	CASSWTGGLRETQYF	TGTGCCAGCAGCTGGACAGGGGGTCTTCGGGAGACCCAGTACTTC
TRBD1	.	TRBV11-1	TRBJ2-7	CASRRGPGQGAREQYF	TGTGCCAGCAGACGAGGACCGGGACAGGGGGCGCGTGAGCAGTACTTC
TRBD2	once	TRBV7-6	TRBJ2-7	CASSYTIPGIAGGGEQYF	TGTGCCAGCAGCTACACCATCCCTGGTATAGCGGGAGGAGGCGAGCAGTACTTC
TRBD1	.	TRBV5-1	TRBJ1-1	CASSPGTGQNTEAFF	TGCGCCAGCAGCCCAGGGACAGGGCAGAACACTGAAGCTTTCTTT
TRBD2	.	TRBV27	TRBJ2-7	CASSLQAPEVAGAYEQYF	TGTGCCAGCAGTTTACAGGCCCCGGAGGTGGCGGGAGCCTACGAGCAGTACTTC
.	.	TRBV7-2	TRBJ1-5	CASSSGTSNQPQHF	TGTGCCAGCAGTTCCGGGACATCGAACCAGCCCCAGCATTTT
TRBD2	.	TRBV7-2	TRBJ2-5	CASSDPTGGQETQYF	TGTGCCAGCAGCGACCCAACGGGGGGCCAAGAGACCCAGTACTTC
TRBD1	.	TRBV11-1	TRBJ2-5	CASTSPGQGTETQYF	TGTGCCAGCACCTCGCCGGGACAGGGTACCGAGACCCAGTACTTC
.	.	TRBV19	TRBJ1-2	CASSLGAGYTF	TGTGCCAGTTCCCTGGGGGCTGGCTACACCTTC